This TCR beta chain was captured by sequencing in a study of blood T cell dynamics during melanoma immunotherapy. Overall study: Standard first-line treatment here was pembrolizumab or nivolumab plus ipilimumab in metastatic melanoma.

V trimming: 5 bases; J trimming: 6 bases; junction bases outside the gene matches: 2. The CDR3 runs 15 residues. Germline loops: CDR1 ENHRY, CDR2 SYGVKD. Specified time point: pre-treatment baseline. This table comes from immunoSEQ multiplex PCR, and its TCRdb copy is limited to in-frame clones, with some not included. This table has roughly 11,000 clones, less than 90% appearing once. The chain uses TRBV10-3 and TRBJ2-1; 15 bases fit TRBD2. The starting material was blood, obtained from a patient treated with checkpoint blockade. The receptor's source is a human donor with melanoma. The CDR3 DNA follows: TGTGCCATCAGTAGGACTAGCGGGGGGGGCAATGAGCAGTTCTTC. Translated, it gives CAISRTSGGGNEQFF.